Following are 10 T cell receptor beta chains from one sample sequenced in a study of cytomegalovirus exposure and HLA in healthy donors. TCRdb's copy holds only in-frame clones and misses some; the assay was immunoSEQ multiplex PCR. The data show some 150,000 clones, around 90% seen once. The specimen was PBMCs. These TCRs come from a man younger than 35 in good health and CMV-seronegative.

The CDR3: CASSDLDNNEQFF. CDR3 nucleotides: TGTGCCAGCAGTGACTTGGACAACAATGAGCAGTTCTTC. The chain uses TRBV6-4 and TRBJ2-1, with a tentative D call TRBD1 (5 bases). CDR1 is MRHNA, CDR2 SNTAGT, per germline. The CDR3 covers 13 residues. The V end was cut by 1 base, the J end by 5 bases, with 6 bases between.

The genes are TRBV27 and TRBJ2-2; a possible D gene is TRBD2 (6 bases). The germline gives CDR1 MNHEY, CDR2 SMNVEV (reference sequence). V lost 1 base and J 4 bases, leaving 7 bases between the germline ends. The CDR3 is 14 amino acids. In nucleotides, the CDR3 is TGTGCCAGCAGTTTATTGGGGGGCACCGGGGAGCTGTTTTTT. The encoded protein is CASSLLGGTGELFF.

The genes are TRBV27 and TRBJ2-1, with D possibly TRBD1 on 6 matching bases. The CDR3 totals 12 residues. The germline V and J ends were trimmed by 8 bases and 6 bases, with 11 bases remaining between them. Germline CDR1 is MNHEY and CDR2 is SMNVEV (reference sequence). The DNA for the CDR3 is TGTGCCAGCCCCGACAGGCGCAATGAGCAGTTCTTC. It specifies CASPDRRNEQFF.

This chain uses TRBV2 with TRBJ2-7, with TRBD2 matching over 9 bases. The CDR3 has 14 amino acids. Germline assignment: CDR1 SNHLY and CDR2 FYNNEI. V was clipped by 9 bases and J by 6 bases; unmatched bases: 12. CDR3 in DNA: TGTGCCAGTGGATGGGAGCGGGAGGCTGGCGAGCAGTACTTC. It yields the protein CASGWEREAGEQYF.

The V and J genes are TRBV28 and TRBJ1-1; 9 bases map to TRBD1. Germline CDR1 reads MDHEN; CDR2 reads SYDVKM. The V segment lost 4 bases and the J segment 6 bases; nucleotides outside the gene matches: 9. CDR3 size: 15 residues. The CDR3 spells CASSYRGRTASEAFF. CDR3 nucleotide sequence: TGTGCCAGCAGTTACAGGGGGCGGACGGCGTCTGAAGCTTTCTTT.

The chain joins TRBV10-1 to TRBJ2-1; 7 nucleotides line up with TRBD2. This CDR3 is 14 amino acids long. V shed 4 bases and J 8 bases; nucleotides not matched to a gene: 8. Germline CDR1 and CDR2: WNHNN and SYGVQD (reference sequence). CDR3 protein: CASSGVGGSDEQFF. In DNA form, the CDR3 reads TGCGCCAGCAGTGGAGTGGGGGGGTCGGATGAGCAGTTCTTC.

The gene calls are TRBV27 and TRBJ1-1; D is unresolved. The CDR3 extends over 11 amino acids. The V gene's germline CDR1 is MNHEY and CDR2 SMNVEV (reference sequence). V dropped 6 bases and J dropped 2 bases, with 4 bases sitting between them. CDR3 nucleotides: TGTGCCAGCAGACAAAACACTGAAGCTTTCTTT. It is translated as CASRQNTEAFF.

The CDR3 DNA reads as TGCAGCGGGACTGCCGGGGATACGCAGTATTTT. Translating gives CSGTAGDTQYF. This chain links TRBV29-1 with TRBJ2-3, with D perhaps matching TRBD2 (5 bases). Looked up from germline, CDR1 is SQVTM and CDR2 is ANQGSEA. The CDR3 contains 11 residues. The germline V and J ends were trimmed by 7 bases and 6 bases, with 11 bases remaining between them.

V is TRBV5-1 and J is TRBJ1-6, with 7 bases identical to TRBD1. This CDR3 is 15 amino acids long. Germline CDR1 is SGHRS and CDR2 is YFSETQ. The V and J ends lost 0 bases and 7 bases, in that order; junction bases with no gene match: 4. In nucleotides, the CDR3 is TGCGCCAGCAGCTTGGCCGGGACAGTCAATTCACCCCTCCACTTT. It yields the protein CASSLAGTVNSPLHF.

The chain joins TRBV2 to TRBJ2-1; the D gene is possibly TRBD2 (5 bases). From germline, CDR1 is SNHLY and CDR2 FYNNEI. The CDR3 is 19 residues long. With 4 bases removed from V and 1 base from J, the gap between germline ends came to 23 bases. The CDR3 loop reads CASSVGSEANPSSYNEQFF. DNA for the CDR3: TGTGCCAGCAGTGTAGGTAGCGAGGCCAACCCCAGTTCCTACAATGAGCAGTTCTTC.